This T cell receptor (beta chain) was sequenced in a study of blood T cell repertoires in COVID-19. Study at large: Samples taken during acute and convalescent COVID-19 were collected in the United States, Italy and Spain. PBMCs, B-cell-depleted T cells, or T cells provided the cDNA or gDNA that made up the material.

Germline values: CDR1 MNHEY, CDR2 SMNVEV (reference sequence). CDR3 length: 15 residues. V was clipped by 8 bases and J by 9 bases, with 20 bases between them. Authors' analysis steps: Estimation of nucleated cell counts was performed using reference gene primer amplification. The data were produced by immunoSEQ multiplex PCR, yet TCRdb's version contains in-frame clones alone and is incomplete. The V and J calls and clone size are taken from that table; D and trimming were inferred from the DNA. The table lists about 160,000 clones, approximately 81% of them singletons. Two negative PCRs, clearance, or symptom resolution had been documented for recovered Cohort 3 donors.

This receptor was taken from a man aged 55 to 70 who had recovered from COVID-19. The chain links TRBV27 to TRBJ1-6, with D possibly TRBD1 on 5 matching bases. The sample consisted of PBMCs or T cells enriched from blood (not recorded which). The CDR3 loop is CASGTGVGNRSPLHF. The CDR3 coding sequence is TGTGCCAGCGGAACGGGGGTAGGGAATCGTTCACCCCTCCACTTT.